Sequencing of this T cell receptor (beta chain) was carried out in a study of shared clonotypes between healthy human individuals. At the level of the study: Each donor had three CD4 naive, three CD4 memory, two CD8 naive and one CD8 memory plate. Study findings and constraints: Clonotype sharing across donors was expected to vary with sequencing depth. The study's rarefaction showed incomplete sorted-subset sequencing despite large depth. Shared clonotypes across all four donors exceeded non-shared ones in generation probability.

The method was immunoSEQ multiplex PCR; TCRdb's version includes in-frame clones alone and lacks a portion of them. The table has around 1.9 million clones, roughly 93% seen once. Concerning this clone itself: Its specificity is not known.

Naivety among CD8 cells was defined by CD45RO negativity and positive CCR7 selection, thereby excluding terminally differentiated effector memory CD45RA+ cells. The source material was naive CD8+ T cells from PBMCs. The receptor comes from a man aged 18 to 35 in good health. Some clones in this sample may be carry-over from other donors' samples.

This chain's CDR3 is CASSTVYSTDTQYF. In DNA form, the CDR3 reads TGTGCCAGCAGTACCGTCTATAGCACAGATACGCAGTATTTT. The chain joins TRBV6-5 to TRBJ2-3; no clear D gene. This CDR3 spans 14 amino acids. V was clipped by 5 bases and J by 0 bases, with 9 bases between them. CDR1 MNHEY and CDR2 SVGAGI come from the germline V gene.